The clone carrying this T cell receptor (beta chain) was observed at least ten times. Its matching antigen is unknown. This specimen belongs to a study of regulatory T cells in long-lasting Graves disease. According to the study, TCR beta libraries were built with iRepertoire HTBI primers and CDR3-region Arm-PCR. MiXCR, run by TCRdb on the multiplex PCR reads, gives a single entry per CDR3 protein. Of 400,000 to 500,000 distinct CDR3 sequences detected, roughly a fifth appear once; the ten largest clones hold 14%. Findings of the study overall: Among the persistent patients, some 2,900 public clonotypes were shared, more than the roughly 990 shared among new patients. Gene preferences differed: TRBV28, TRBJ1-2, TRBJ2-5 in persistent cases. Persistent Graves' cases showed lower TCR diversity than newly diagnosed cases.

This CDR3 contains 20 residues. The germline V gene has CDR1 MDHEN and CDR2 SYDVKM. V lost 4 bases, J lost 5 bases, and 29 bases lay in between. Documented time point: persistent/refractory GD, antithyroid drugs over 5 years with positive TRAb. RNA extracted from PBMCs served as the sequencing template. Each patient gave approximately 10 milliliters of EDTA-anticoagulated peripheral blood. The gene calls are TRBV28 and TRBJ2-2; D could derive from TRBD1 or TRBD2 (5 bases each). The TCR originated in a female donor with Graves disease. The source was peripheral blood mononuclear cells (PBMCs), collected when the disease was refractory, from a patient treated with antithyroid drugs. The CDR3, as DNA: TGTGCCAGCAGTTCCCCCGGTGGTAGCGCCATTCGGGACGGGACCGGGGAGCTGTTTTTT. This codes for CASSSPGGSAIRDGTGELFF. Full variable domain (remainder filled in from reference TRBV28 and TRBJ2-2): DVKVTQSSRYLVKRTGEKVFLECVQDMDHENMFWYRQDPGLGLRLIYFSYDVKMKEKGDIPEGYSVSREKKERFSLILESASTNQTSMYLCASSSPGGSAIRDGTGELFFGEGSRLTVL.